Below, 21 T cell receptor beta chains from the same sample are listed, as sequenced in a study of T cells after yellow fever vaccination. TCRdb analysed the 5' RACE reads with MiXCR anew, one entry per CDR3 protein. Of about 320,000 distinct CDR3 sequences listed, approximately 11% are singletons. The specimen comprised CD4+ T cells sorted from PBMCs, sampled 45 days after the yellow fever booster vaccination. These receptors originate from a young man who received the YFV17D yellow fever vaccine.

This clonotype has just a few counts. The chain couples TRBV7-2 to TRBJ2-3; a weak D match, TRBD2 (5 bases). Trimming took off 5 bases at V and 5 bases at J, with 11 bases between the two ends. Germline V gene sequence: CDR1 SGHTA, CDR2 FQGNSA. The CDR3 has 13 residues. CDR3 in amino acids: CASSPLAGDTQYF. The CDR3 coding sequence is TGTGCCAGCAGCCCTCTGGCGGGAGATACGCAGTATTTT. The full variable domain, completed using reference TRBV7-2 and TRBJ2-3, is GAGVSQSPSNKVTEKGKDVELRCDPISGHTALYWYRQSLGQGLEFLIYFQGNSAPDKSGLPSDRFSAERTGGSVSTLTIQRTQQEDSAVYLCASSPLAGDTQYFGPGTRLTVL.

DNA for the CDR3: TGTGCCAGCAGCTCCCGGGACAGGGGAACAGTCTCCACCTTAGCCAAAAACATTCAGTACTTC. Translation: CASSSRDRGTVSTLAKNIQYF. The rearrangement joins TRBV11-2 to TRBJ2-4; 10 positions agree with TRBD1. The CDR3 runs 21 residues. With V trimmed by 4 bases and J by 0 bases, 18 bases remained unmatched. CDR1 and CDR2 (germline): SGHAT, FQNNGV.

There are many counts of this clonotype. The V call is TRBV5-1, the J call TRBJ2-3; 7 bases map to TRBD1. Germline-derived CDR1 and CDR2 are SGHRS and YFSETQ. The CDR3 length is 16 residues. With 4 bases clipped from V and 2 bases from J, the junction kept 10 bases outside the gene matches. The CDR3 DNA follows: TGCGCCAGCAGCGACCGTGACAGGGACCTCACAGATACGCAGTATTTT. Its translation: CASSDRDRDLTDTQYF.

The chain carries TRBV15 and TRBJ2-4; TRBD1 matches 9 bases. Trimming removed 5 bases from V and 3 bases from J; junction bases left unmatched: 8. Looked up from germline, CDR1 is LNHNV and CDR2 is YYDKDF (reference sequence). The CDR3 consists of 16 residues. The CDR3 protein is CATSGTGRGGKNIQYF. In DNA, the CDR3 is TGTGCCACCAGCGGGACAGGGCGCGGGGGCAAAAACATTCAGTACTTC.

This clonotype was counted a few times. This chain joins TRBV7-2 and TRBJ2-7; D is unclear. Germline loops: CDR1 SGHTA, CDR2 FQGNSA. V lost 7 bases and J 0 bases, leaving 16 bases between the germline ends. There are 15 residues in the CDR3. The CDR3 nucleotides read TGTGCCAGCACCACTCAAGGTACGAGCTCCTACGAGCAGTACTTC. Residues: CASTTQGTSSYEQYF.

The table lists this clonotype with a count of one. The chain joins TRBV24-1 to TRBJ1-6; D is uncertain. The CDR3 runs to 14 residues. CDR1 is KGHDR, CDR2 SFDVKD, per germline. Trimming took 9 bases from V and 7 from J, leaving 15 bases between them. Here the CDR3 DNA reads TGTGCCACCCCACGCGGTGCGGGCAATTCACCCCTCCACTTT. Protein sequence: CATPRGAGNSPLHF.

This clonotype was counted between two and nine times. The chain links TRBV12-3 or TRBV12-4 to TRBJ1-5; no clear D gene. Trimming removed 1 base from V and 7 bases from J, with 8 bases in between. The length of the CDR3 is 13 residues. This CDR3 is CASSLDGFQPQHF. In nucleotides, the CDR3 is TGTGCCAGCAGTTTAGACGGGTTCCAGCCCCAGCATTTT.

Notes on this clonotype: A junction end diverges from the germline sequence, so it may reflect a read error. The V gene is TRBV7-9, the J gene TRBJ1-3; D ambiguous. This CDR3 has 15 residues. Germline V gene lookup returns CDR1 SEHNR and CDR2 FQNEAQ (reference sequence). The CDR3 DNA reads as TGTGCCAGCAGCCTAGCCCCCGGGCTTGGAAACACCATATATTTT. This encodes CASSLAPGLGNTIYF. The entire variable domain, with the rest obtained from reference TRBV7-9 and TRBJ1-3, is as follows: DTGVSQNPRHKITKRGQNVTFRCDPISEHNRLYWYRQTLGQGPEFLTYFQNEAQLEKSRLLSDRFSAERPKGSFSTLEIQRTEQGDSAMYLCASSLAPGLGNTIYFGEGSWLTVV.

The chain has TRBV20-1 and TRBJ1-2; a weak D match, TRBD1 (5 bases). V was trimmed by 2 bases and J by 2 bases, leaving 15 bases between them. The germline V gene has CDR1 DFQATT and CDR2 SNEGSKA (reference sequence). This CDR3 is built from 15 residues. CDR3 coding DNA: TGCAGTGCTAGACCCCCTCTGACAGAGAACTATGGCTACACCTTC. Residues: CSARPPLTENYGYTF.

In DNA form, the CDR3 reads TGTGCCAGCACCGAACAGACTAGCAATCAGCCCCAGCATTTT. This sequence encodes CASTEQTSNQPQHF. The chain employs TRBV2 and TRBJ1-5; D is ambiguous. Deletions cut 7 bases from V and 0 bases from J, with 10 bases between. CDR1 and CDR2 from the germline V gene are SNHLY and FYNNEI. CDR3 size: 14 residues.

This clonotype was seen at least ten times. This chain joins TRBV7-2 and TRBJ2-1; 11 nucleotides match TRBD2. Looked up from germline, CDR1 is SGHTA and CDR2 is FQGNSA. With 3 bases clipped from V and 9 bases from J, the junction kept 7 bases outside the gene matches. The CDR3 is 15 residues long. The CDR3 DNA reads TGTGCCAGCAGCTTGATGACTAGCGGGGCCGCTGAGCAGTTCTTC. It is translated as CASSLMTSGAAEQFF. Based on the CDR3 plus reference TRBV7-2 and TRBJ2-1, the full variable domain is GAGVSQSPSNKVTEKGKDVELRCDPISGHTALYWYRQSLGQGLEFLIYFQGNSAPDKSGLPSDRFSAERTGGSVSTLTIQRTQQEDSAVYLCASSLMTSGAAEQFFGPGTRLTVL.

Regarding this clonotype: This sequence may be a read error, since a much larger clone differs from it by one base. V is TRBV5-5 and J is TRBJ2-1; no clear D. The CDR3 runs 16 residues. Germline V gives CDR1 SGHKS, CDR2 YYEKEE (reference sequence). CDR3 residues: CASSLVVGPSYHEQFF. DNA for the CDR3: TGTGCCAGCAGCTTGGTCGTGGGCCCCTCCTACCATGAGCAGTTCTTC. The variable domain in full, completed from reference TRBV5-5 and TRBJ2-1, reads DAGVTQSPTHLIKTRGQQVTLRCSPISGHKSVSWYQQVLGQGPQFIFQYYEKEERGRGNFPDRFSARQFPNYSSELNVNALLLGDSALYLCASSLVVGPSYHEQFFGPGTRLTVL.

This clonotype has just a few counts. The chain links TRBV6-5 to TRBJ2-1; D is possibly TRBD2 (5 bases). Trimming took 0 bases from V and 4 from J, leaving 13 bases between them. CDR3 size: 16 residues. The germline CDR1 and CDR2 sequences are MNHEY and SVGAGI. CDR3 coding DNA: TGTGCCAGCAGTTACTCGATACAGAGGAGGTACAATGAGCAGTTCTTC. Amino acid sequence: CASSYSIQRRYNEQFF.

This clonotype was seen a handful of times. V usage is TRBV6-5 and J usage is TRBJ1-3; the D is unclear. Trimming stripped 6 bases from V and 6 bases from J, with 15 bases between. The V gene's germline CDR1 is MNHEY and CDR2 SVGAGI. This CDR3 is 14 amino acids long. In nucleotides, the CDR3 is TGTGCCAGCAGCGGATGGGCAGTCCCAAACACCATATATTTT. Its protein product is CASSGWAVPNTIYF.

This rearrangement joins TRBV5-1 to TRBJ2-4; a possible D gene is TRBD1 (6 bases). V shed 4 bases and J shed 7 bases, with 12 bases lying between them. Looked up from germline, CDR1 is SGHRS and CDR2 is YFSETQ. The CDR3 runs 13 residues. The CDR3 DNA reads as TGCGCCAGCAGCCTAGGACAGAGCAACATTCAGTACTTC. Translated: CASSLGQSNIQYF.

Here the CDR3 reads CTGLAGGITDTQYF. CDR3 DNA sequence: TGCACTGGACTAGCGGGGGGCATCACAGATACGCAGTATTTT. The rearrangement uses TRBV20-1 and TRBJ2-3; TRBD2 matches 14 bases. Germline V CDR1 and CDR2: DFQATT, SNEGSKA (reference sequence). This CDR3 comprises 14 residues.

This clonotype has a handful of counts. V usage is TRBV15 and J usage is TRBJ2-1; D is unresolved. The CDR3 covers 15 residues. Trimming pared 0 bases from V and 3 bases from J, leaving 9 bases between. Germline CDR1 and CDR2: LNHNV and YYDKDF (reference sequence). The CDR3 nucleotides are TGTGCCACCAGCAGAGACCCCGGACGCTACAATGAGCAGTTCTTC. Translated, it gives CATSRDPGRYNEQFF.

The CDR3 DNA sequence: TGTGCCAGCAGCGGCGCCTGGGTGGCTGAAGCTTTCTTT. Protein sequence: CASSGAWVAEAFF. V usage is TRBV7-8 and J usage is TRBJ1-1; no firm D call. Germline V gene data show CDR1 as SGHVS and CDR2 as FQNEAQ. This CDR3 comprises 13 residues. Trimming stripped 5 bases from V and 6 bases from J, with 13 bases between.

V usage is TRBV7-8 and J usage is TRBJ1-2; D is possibly TRBD1 (6 bases). Germline CDR1 SGHVS, CDR2 FQNEAQ. CDR3 length: 15 amino acids. V lost 0 bases, J lost 7 bases, and 15 bases lay in between. The CDR3 reads CASSLALLGAGGYTF. The DNA of the CDR3 is TGTGCCAGCAGCTTAGCACTACTGGGGGCGGGTGGCTACACCTTC.

This chain uses TRBV25-1 with TRBJ1-1; D is undetermined. This CDR3 has 13 residues. V lost 7 bases and J lost 0, with 9 bases in between. Germline values: CDR1 MGHDK, CDR2 SYGVNS. CDR3 nucleotide sequence: TGTGCCAGCATTGGGGTGATGAACACTGAAGCTTTCTTT. It yields the protein CASIGVMNTEAFF.

V gene TRBV25-1 combines with J gene TRBJ1-1; TRBD1 is a possible D gene (6 bases). V lost 3 bases and J 3 bases, leaving 8 bases between the germline ends. Germline CDR1 and CDR2: MGHDK and SYGVNS. This CDR3 comprises 13 residues. CDR3 coding DNA: TGTGCCAGCAGTGAGGACAGCTACACTGAAGCTTTCTTT. Translating gives CASSEDSYTEAFF.